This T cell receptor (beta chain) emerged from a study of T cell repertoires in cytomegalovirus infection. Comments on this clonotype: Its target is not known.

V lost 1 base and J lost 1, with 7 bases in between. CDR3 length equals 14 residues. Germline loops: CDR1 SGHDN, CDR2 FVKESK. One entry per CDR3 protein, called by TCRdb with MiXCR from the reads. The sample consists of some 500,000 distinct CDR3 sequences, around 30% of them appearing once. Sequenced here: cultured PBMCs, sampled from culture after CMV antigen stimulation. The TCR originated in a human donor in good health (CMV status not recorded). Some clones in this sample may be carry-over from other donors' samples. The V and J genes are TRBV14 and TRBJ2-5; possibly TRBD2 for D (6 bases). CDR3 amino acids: CASSQVGGQETQYF. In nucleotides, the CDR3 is TGTGCCAGCAGCCAAGTCGGGGGCCAAGAGACCCAGTACTTC.